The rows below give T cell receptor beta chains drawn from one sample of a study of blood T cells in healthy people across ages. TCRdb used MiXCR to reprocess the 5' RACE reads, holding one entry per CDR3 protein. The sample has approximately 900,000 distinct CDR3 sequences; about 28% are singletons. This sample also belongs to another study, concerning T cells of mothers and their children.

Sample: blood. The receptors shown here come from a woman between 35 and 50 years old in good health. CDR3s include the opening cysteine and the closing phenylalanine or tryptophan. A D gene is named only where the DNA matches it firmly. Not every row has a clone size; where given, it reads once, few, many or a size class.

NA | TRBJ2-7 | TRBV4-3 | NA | TGCGCCAGCAGCCAAGATTTCGCCTCCTACGAGCAGTACTTC | CASSQDFASYEQYF
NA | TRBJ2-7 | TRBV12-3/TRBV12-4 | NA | TGTGCCAGCAGTCAAACCCGACGCAGCTCCTACGAGCAGTACTTC | CASSQTRRSSYEQYF
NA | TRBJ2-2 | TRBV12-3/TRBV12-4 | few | TGTGCCAGTACGCCGGGACAAGGGGCCCCCGGGGAGCTGTTTTTT | CASTPGQGAPGELFF
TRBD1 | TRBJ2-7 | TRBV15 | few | TGTGCCACCAGCAGAGCGGGGACAGTCTCCTACGAGCAGTACTTC | CATSRAGTVSYEQYF
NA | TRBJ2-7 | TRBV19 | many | TGTGCCAGTAGTAGAAGGGACGCCACTACCTCCTACGAGCAGTACTTC | CASSRRDATTSYEQYF
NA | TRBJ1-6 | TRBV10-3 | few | TGTGCCATCAGTGTGTCGGGCTCAAATTCACCCCTCCACTTT | CAISVSGSNSPLHF
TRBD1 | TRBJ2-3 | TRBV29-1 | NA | TGCAGCGTCGGAACAGGGGGGAGCACAGATACGCAGTATTTT | CSVGTGGSTDTQYF
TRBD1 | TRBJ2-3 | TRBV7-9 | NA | TGTGCCAGCAGCGACCAGAGGACAGGGGGCATCACAGATACGCAGTATTTT | CASSDQRTGGITDTQYF
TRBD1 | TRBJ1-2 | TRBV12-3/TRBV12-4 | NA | TGTGCCAGCAGTTTAGGGGACAGGGTGTATGGCTGCACTTTC | CASSLGDRVYGCTF
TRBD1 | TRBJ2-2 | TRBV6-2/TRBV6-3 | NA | TGTGCCAGCAGTAGGACAGGGTTCGCCGGGGAGCTGTTTTTT | CASSRTGFAGELFF
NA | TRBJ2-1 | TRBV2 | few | TGTGCCAACAGTGGGGAGTTCTCTACCTCCTACAATGAGCAGTTCTTC | CANSGEFSTSYNEQFF
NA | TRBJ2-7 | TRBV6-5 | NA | TGTGCCAGCAGTTACAGGCGCTCCTACGAGCAGTACTTC | CASSYRRSYEQYF
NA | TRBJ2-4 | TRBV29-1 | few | TGCGGGGTTTTGAGGATAGCGGAAAACATTCGGTACTTC | CGVLRIAENIRYF
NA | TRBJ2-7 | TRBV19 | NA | TGTGCCACACAGCAGAACTACGAGCAGTACTTC | CATQQNYEQYF
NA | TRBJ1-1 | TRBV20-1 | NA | TGCAGTGCTAGAGATCCCCGCGGCACTGAAGCTTTCTTT | CSARDPRGTEAFF
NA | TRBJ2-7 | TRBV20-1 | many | TGCAGTGCTAGAGATTCGAGTCCTCCGTCCTACGAGCAGTACTTC | CSARDSSPPSYEQYF